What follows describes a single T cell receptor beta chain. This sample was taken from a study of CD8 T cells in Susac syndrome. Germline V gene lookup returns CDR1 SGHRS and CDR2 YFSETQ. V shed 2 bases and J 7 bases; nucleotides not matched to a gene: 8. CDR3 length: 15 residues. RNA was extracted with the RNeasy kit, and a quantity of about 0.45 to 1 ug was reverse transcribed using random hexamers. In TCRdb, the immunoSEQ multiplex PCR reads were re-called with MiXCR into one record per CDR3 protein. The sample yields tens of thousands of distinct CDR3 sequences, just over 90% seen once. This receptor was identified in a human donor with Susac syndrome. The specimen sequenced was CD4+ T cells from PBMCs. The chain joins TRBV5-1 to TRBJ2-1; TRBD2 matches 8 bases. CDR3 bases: TGCGCCAGCAGCTTACTAGCGGCCGGGGGAAATGAGCAGTTCTTC. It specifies CASSLLAAGGNEQFF.